These 19 T cell receptor beta chains share one sample of origin, sequenced in a study of T cell clonotyping in hematopoietic cell transplantation. Sequencing used immunoSEQ multiplex PCR; TCRdb keeps in-frame clones, though not all of them. The sample comprises approximately 10,000 clones, 75% to 80% of which are singletons, and about 45% rests with the top ten. The material sequenced was peripheral blood mononuclear cells, taken 180 days after allogeneic stem cell transplant. These receptor sequences come from a female patient aged 45-60 years who had an allogeneic stem cell transplant from a related donor, so the T cells may come from the graft donor. Some clones in this sample may be carry-over from other donors' samples.

The CDR3 DNA is TGCAGCGTTGAGGGAAATAATGAAAAACTGTTTTTT. Its protein is CSVEGNNEKLFF. This sequence joins TRBV29-1 and TRBJ1-4, with D unresolved. V was cut by 3 bases and J by 4 bases, with 6 bases left in between. CDR1 SQVTM and CDR2 ANQGSEA come from the germline V gene. The CDR3 loop spans 12 amino acids.

This chain uses TRBV30 with TRBJ1-6, with 8 bases fitting TRBD1. The CDR3 consists of 13 residues. From germline, CDR1 is GTSNPN and CDR2 SVGIG (reference sequence). The V gene end was trimmed by 0 bases and the J gene end by 11 bases; junction bases not matched to a gene: 3. The CDR3 nucleotides read TGTGCCTGGAGTGTACAGGGGGATGCACCCCTCCACTTT. Amino acid sequence: CAWSVQGDAPLHF.

J is TRBJ2-2 and V is TRBV9, with TRBD1 matching 7 bases. There are 16 residues in the CDR3. Per germline, CDR1 SGDLS and CDR2 YYNGEE. V dropped 3 bases and J dropped 0; count of bases not matched to a gene: 5. The CDR3 sequence is CASSDDRAPNTGELFF. The CDR3, as DNA: TGTGCCAGCAGCGACGACAGGGCCCCGAACACCGGGGAGCTGTTTTTT.

The chain recombines TRBV5-8 with TRBJ2-2, with 8 bases matching TRBD1. V lost 5 bases to trimming and J lost 3 bases; unmatched junction nucleotides: 9. The CDR3 extends over 16 amino acids. Germline V CDR1 and CDR2: SGHTS, YDEGEE. The CDR3 reads CASRDLRGRDTGELFF. Here the CDR3 DNA reads TGTGCCAGCAGGGACCTCAGGGGGCGCGACACCGGGGAGCTGTTTTTT.

This clone was seen once. V is TRBV14 and J is TRBJ2-5; 9 nucleotides agree with TRBD2. V lost 8 bases and J lost 5; bases outside the gene matches: 15. Germline V CDR1 and CDR2: SGHDN, FVKESK. The CDR3 runs 16 residues. The DNA for the CDR3 is TGTGCCAGCTCGAGGGGAGTGGCTAGCGGGGTTGAGACCCAGTACTTC. This translates into CASSRGVASGVETQYF.

The CDR3 nucleotides are TGTGCCAGTAGTTTCCACAGCCTCAGGGACGGCGCGGGCTTAGGCAATCAGCCCCAGCATTTT. This codes for CASSFHSLRDGAGLGNQPQHF. V is TRBV19 and J is TRBJ1-5; tentative D call: TRBD1 (5 bases). V shed 5 bases and J shed 2 bases, with 31 bases lying between them. CDR3 length: 21 residues. The germline CDR1 and CDR2 sequences are LNHDA and SQIVND (reference sequence).

The rearrangement links TRBV10-3 to TRBJ2-5, with TRBD2 matching 9 bases. This CDR3 has 16 residues. CDR1 is ENHRY, CDR2 SYGVKD, per germline. V shed 5 bases, J shed 1 base, and the junction held 8 bases outside the gene matches. CDR3 nucleotides: TGTGCCATCAGTTTTAGCGGGGGCCCCGTCCAAGAGACCCAGTACTTC. It is translated as CAISFSGGPVQETQYF.

This rearrangement joins TRBV5-5 to TRBJ1-1; D possibly corresponds to TRBD1 (5 bases). Germline-derived CDR1 and CDR2 are SGHKS and YYEKEE (reference sequence). The CDR3 extends over 15 amino acids. V was pared by 7 bases and J by 1 base, with 17 bases between. DNA of the CDR3: TGTGCCAGCTACTGGGGCGGGACGTGGAACACTGAAGCTTTCTTT. Translated, it gives CASYWGGTWNTEAFF. The whole variable domain, filled in from reference TRBV5-5 and TRBJ1-1, reads DAGVTQSPTHLIKTRGQQVTLRCSPISGHKSVSWYQQVLGQGPQFIFQYYEKEERGRGNFPDRFSARQFPNYSSELNVNALLLGDSALYLCASYWGGTWNTEAFFGQGTRLTVV.

This rearrangement joins TRBV5-4 to TRBJ2-7; 9 positions agree with TRBD1. V was pared by 0 bases and J by 2 bases, with 0 bases of the junction left unmatched. CDR3 length: 14 residues. Per the germline V gene, CDR1 is SGHNT and CDR2 is YYREEE (reference sequence). The CDR3 nucleotides are TGTGCCAGCAGCTTGGGGACAGGGGCCTACGAGCAGTACTTC. It specifies CASSLGTGAYEQYF.

This rearrangement joins TRBV9 to TRBJ1-3; D remains ambiguous. Trimming took off 5 bases at V and 0 bases at J, with 6 bases between the two ends. Germline CDR1 reads SGDLS; CDR2 reads YYNGEE. The CDR3 is 13 residues long. The DNA for the CDR3 is TGTGCCAGCAGTTATAGCTCTGGAAACACCATATATTTT. Translating it yields CASSYSSGNTIYF.

The chain recombines TRBV7-2 with TRBJ2-2; the D gene could be TRBD1 or TRBD2 (5 bases each). This CDR3 comprises 16 residues. CDR1 and CDR2 from the germline V gene are SGHTA and FQGNSA. V lost 1 base and J lost 0, with 9 bases in between. The CDR3 sequence is CASSLVGDANTGELFF. CDR3 DNA sequence: TGTGCCAGCAGCTTAGTGGGGGATGCGAACACCGGGGAGCTGTTTTTT.

The V and J genes are TRBV5-1 and TRBJ2-2, with D uncertain. V dropped 3 bases and J dropped 4 bases, with 10 bases sitting between them. The CDR3 extends over 14 amino acids. From germline, CDR1 is SGHRS and CDR2 YFSETQ. The CDR3 coding sequence is TGCGCCAGCAGCTCCTCGACGGTCACCGGGGAGCTGTTTTTT. Translation: CASSSSTVTGELFF.

V and J are TRBV4-3 and TRBJ2-2; D call uncertain. Germline V gives CDR1 LGHNA, CDR2 YSLEER. With 4 bases removed from V and 1 base from J, the gap between germline ends came to 7 bases. CDR3 length equals 14 residues. The CDR3 DNA reads TGCGCCAGCAGCCCTTGGGAGAACACCGGGGAGCTGTTTTTT. As protein: CASSPWENTGELFF.

This sequence joins TRBV7-2 and TRBJ2-3, with a possible D match to TRBD2 (6 bases). V lost 2 bases and J 4 bases, leaving 13 bases between the germline ends. This CDR3 contains 15 residues. CDR1 is SGHTA, CDR2 FQGNSA, per germline. The CDR3 sequence: CASSLMRGPPDTQYF. The CDR3 nucleotides are TGTGCCAGCAGCTTAATGCGGGGACCCCCAGATACGCAGTATTTT. Full variable domain (missing parts from reference TRBV7-2 and TRBJ2-3): GAGVSQSPSNKVTEKGKDVELRCDPISGHTALYWYRQSLGQGLEFLIYFQGNSAPDKSGLPSDRFSAERTGGSVSTLTIQRTQQEDSAVYLCASSLMRGPPDTQYFGPGTRLTVL.

The V gene is TRBV10-3, the J gene TRBJ2-7, with TRBD1 as a possible D gene (6 bases). The CDR3 spans 14 residues. Trimming pared 6 bases from V and 1 base from J, leaving 13 bases between. Looked up from germline, CDR1 is ENHRY and CDR2 is SYGVKD. CDR3 sequence: CAIRDREESYEQYF. DNA for the CDR3: TGTGCCATCAGGGACAGAGAGGAATCCTACGAGCAGTACTTC.

The gene calls are TRBV4-2 and TRBJ1-2; D is unresolved. The V gene's germline CDR1 is LGHNA and CDR2 YNFKEQ. This CDR3 contains 14 residues. Between the trimmed V and J ends, which lost 6 bases and 7 bases, there was a span of 18 bases. The CDR3 bases are TGTGCCAGCAGTGAGCTCGGGTCGGTATTTGGCTACACCTTC. Amino acids: CASSELGSVFGYTF.

The gene calls are TRBV10-2 and TRBJ2-7; 9 positions match TRBD1. The CDR3 runs 15 residues. Germline V gene sequence: CDR1 WSHSY, CDR2 SAAADI. V lost 1 base, J lost 2 bases, and 3 bases stayed unmatched. CDR3 in amino acids: CASSEWGQGAYEQYF. In DNA, the CDR3 is TGCGCCAGCAGTGAGTGGGGACAGGGCGCCTACGAGCAGTACTTC.

This clone has more than one count but fewer than ten. The genes are TRBV5-4 and TRBJ1-4, with D perhaps matching TRBD1 (6 bases). Germline CDR1 reads SGHNT; CDR2 reads YYREEE (reference sequence). The CDR3 runs to 15 residues. Trimming took off 0 bases at V and 5 bases at J, with 11 bases between the two ends. The CDR3 DNA is TGTGCCAGCAGCTTGGATCCCAGGGGAAATGAAAAACTGTTTTTT. As protein: CASSLDPRGNEKLFF.

The V and J genes are TRBV11-2 and TRBJ1-1; D is unresolved. In germline, CDR1 is SGHAT, CDR2 FQNNGV. V was trimmed by 2 bases and J by 1 base, leaving 11 bases between them. There are 15 residues in the CDR3. CDR3 amino acids: CASSLRATGNTEAFF. As DNA, the CDR3 is TGTGCCAGCAGCTTACGTGCTACGGGGAACACTGAAGCTTTCTTT.